A selection of T cell receptor beta chains follows, all from one sample in a study of T-cell reconstitution after alpha-beta-depleted transplantation in children. TCRdb re-derived calls from the PCR reads in MiXCR, one entry per CDR3 protein. The table lists about 980,000 distinct CDR3 sequences, around 30% of them singletons. The specimen was PBMCs, mostly from graft donor cells, collected 360 days after TCRalphabeta/CD19-depleted stem cell transplant. These receptors all come from a boy under two years old who had a stem cell transplant for SCID, so the T cells may come from the graft donor. The CDR3 runs from the conserved cysteine through the conserved F or W. The order of the fields is D gene, J gene, V gene, clone size, CDR3 DNA, CDR3 protein. D genes are given only for firm matches. Clone size appears in some rows only: once, few, many, or a class for an expanded clone.

-,TRBJ2-3,TRBV7-2,-,TGTGCCAGCAGCTTACTCCTAGCCGGTTTTAGCACAGATACGCAGTATTTT,CASSLLLAGFSTDTQYF
TRBD1,TRBJ1-1,TRBV11-2,-,TGTGCCAGCACCCGGGACAGTGAAGGTCTTGACACTGAAGCTTTCTTT,CASTRDSEGLDTEAFF
TRBD1,TRBJ2-7,TRBV5-1,many,TGTGCCAGCAGCTTGACAGGGTCCTACGAGCAGTACTTC,CASSLTGSYEQYF
-,TRBJ2-5,TRBV7-2,-,TGTGCCAGCACCCTAGGGGGGGTTCAAGAGACCCAGTACTTC,CASTLGGVQETQYF
-,TRBJ2-3,TRBV5-1,-,TGCGCCAGCAGCCCCGGACACCCCTTTACAGATACGCAGTATTTT,CASSPGHPFTDTQYF
TRBD1,TRBJ2-5,TRBV29-1,-,TGCAGCGTTTGTATAACAGGGGGTCCTCAAGAGACCCAGTACTTC,CSVCITGGPQETQYF
TRBD1,TRBJ2-5,TRBV12-3/TRBV12-4,-,TGTGCCAGCAGTTTAAGGCAGGGGGAAGTCGAGACCCAGTACTTC,CASSLRQGEVETQYF
TRBD2,TRBJ2-5,TRBV20-1,few,TGCAGTGCTAGTGCCGGTAGCGGGGGAAAAGAGACCCAGTACTTC,CSASAGSGGKETQYF
TRBD1,TRBJ1-1,TRBV7-2,-,TGTGCCAGCAGCCCCCGGGACAGGACTGAAGCTTTCTTT,CASSPRDRTEAFF
TRBD1,TRBJ2-1,TRBV12-3/TRBV12-4,few,TGTGCCAGCAGCCCCGGGACAGGGTTTTCCAATGAGCAGTTCTTC,CASSPGTGFSNEQFF
-,TRBJ1-4,TRBV15,few,TGTGCCACCAGCACCAGACAGTCAACTAATGAAAAACTGTTTTTT,CATSTRQSTNEKLFF
-,TRBJ2-1,TRBV5-6,-,TGTGCCAGCAGCTTGTTGGGACTGGGGGACAATGAGCAGTTCTTC,CASSLLGLGDNEQFF
-,TRBJ2-5,TRBV12-3/TRBV12-4,-,TGTGCCAGCAGCCCCACGGGCCCTGAGACCCAGTACTTC,CASSPTGPETQYF
-,TRBJ2-3,TRBV5-1,few,TGCGCCAGCAGCTTGGATCGCAGGAACACAGATACGCAGTATTTT,CASSLDRRNTDTQYF
-,TRBJ2-2,TRBV7-8,few,TGTGCCAGCAGCTTAATGGGCCGGGTCACCGGGGAGCTGTTTTTT,CASSLMGRVTGELFF
TRBD1,TRBJ2-7,TRBV7-9,-,TGTGCCAGCAGCTCCCGACAGGGGAGTACCTCCTACGAGCAGTACTTC,CASSSRQGSTSYEQYF
-,TRBJ2-1,TRBV7-2,once,TGTGCCAGCAGCGTCTTGGGGACGGAGTACAATGAGCAGTTCTTC,CASSVLGTEYNEQFF
TRBD2,TRBJ2-1,TRBV11-2,many,TGTGCCAGCAGCCGACTAGCGGGGCCCTACAATGAGCAGTTCTTC,CASSRLAGPYNEQFF